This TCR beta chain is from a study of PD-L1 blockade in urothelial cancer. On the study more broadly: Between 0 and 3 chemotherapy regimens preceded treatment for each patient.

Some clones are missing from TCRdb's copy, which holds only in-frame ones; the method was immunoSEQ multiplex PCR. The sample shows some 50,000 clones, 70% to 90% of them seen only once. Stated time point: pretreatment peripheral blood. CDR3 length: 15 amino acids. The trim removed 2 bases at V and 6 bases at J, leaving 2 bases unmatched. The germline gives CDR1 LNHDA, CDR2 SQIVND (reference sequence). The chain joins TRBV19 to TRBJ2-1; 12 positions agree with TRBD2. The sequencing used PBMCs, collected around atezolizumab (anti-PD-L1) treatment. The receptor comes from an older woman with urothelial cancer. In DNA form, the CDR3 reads TGTGCCAGTAGTATAAGACTAGCGGGGGCCAATGAGCAGTTCTTC. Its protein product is CASSIRLAGANEQFF.